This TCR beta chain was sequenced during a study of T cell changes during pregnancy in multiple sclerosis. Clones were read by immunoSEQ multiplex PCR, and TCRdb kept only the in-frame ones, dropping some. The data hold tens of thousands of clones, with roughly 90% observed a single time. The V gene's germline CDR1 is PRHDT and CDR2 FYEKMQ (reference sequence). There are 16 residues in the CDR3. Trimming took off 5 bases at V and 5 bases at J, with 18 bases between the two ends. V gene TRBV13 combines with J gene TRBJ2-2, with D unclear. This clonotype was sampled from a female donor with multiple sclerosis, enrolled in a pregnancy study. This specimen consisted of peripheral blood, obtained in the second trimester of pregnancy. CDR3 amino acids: CASSQNAPIRTGELFF. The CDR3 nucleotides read TGTGCCAGCAGCCAAAACGCCCCTATCCGGACCGGGGAGCTGTTTTTT. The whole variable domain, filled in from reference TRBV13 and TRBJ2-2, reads AAGVIQSPRHLIKEKRETATLKCYPIPRHDTVYWYQQGPGQDPQFLISFYEKMQSDKGSIPDRFSAQQFSDYHSELNMSSLELGDSALYFCASSQNAPIRTGELFFGEGSRLTVL.